This is a list of T cell receptor beta chains from one sample in a study of cytomegalovirus exposure and HLA in healthy donors. Here immunoSEQ multiplex PCR was the method, and the copy in TCRdb shows in-frame clones only, minus some. This sample has 200,000 to 300,000 clones, with about 83% found just once. The material sequenced was PBMCs. The receptors come from a woman in her 40s in good health and CMV-seropositive. CDR3s include the opening cysteine and the closing phenylalanine or tryptophan. The D gene is left open where the match is weak. The size of a clone is reported for some rows only, either as once, few or many, or as a class for expanded clones.

V,J,D,size,length,CDR3,DNA
TRBV18,TRBJ1-5,.,.,16,CASSPLPPEGNQPQHF,TGTGCCAGCTCACCGCTCCCGCCAGAAGGCAATCAGCCCCAGCATTTT
TRBV29-1,TRBJ1-2,.,.,13,CSVEIQSNYGYTF,TGCAGCGTTGAGATCCAGTCGAACTATGGCTACACCTTC
TRBV28,TRBJ1-4,.,.,12,CATQGGNEKLFF,TGTGCCACCCAGGGAGGTAATGAAAAACTGTTTTTT
TRBV28,TRBJ1-2,TRBD1,once,13,CASSYDRGNGYTF,TGTGCCAGCAGCTACGACAGGGGCAATGGCTACACCTTC
TRBV30,TRBJ2-7,TRBD1,.,12,CAWTGGYYEQYF,TGTGCCTGGACAGGGGGCTACTACGAGCAGTACTTC
TRBV5-6,TRBJ1-2,.,.,16,CASSLEDSVNNYGYTF,TGTGCCAGCAGCTTGGAGGACAGCGTGAATAACTATGGCTACACCTTC
TRBV28,TRBJ1-5,TRBD1,.,18,CASSFSGTGGWGMRPQHF,TGTGCCAGCAGTTTTTCGGGGACAGGAGGCTGGGGGATGCGTCCCCAGCATTTT
TRBV2,TRBJ2-7,TRBD1,.,13,CASSERGLSEQYF,TGTGCCAGCAGTGAAAGGGGGCTGTCGGAGCAGTACTTC
TRBV7-9,TRBJ2-2,TRBD2,.,16,CASSLGLAGAAGELFF,TGTGCCAGCAGCTTAGGCCTAGCGGGAGCCGCGGGGGAGCTGTTTTTT
TRBV27,TRBJ2-7,TRBD1,.,15,CASSSPGTGSYEQYF,TGTGCCAGCAGTTCCCCCGGGACAGGGTCTTACGAGCAGTACTTC
TRBV9,TRBJ2-7,.,.,12,CASSEQGGEQYF,TGTGCCAGCAGCGAACAGGGGGGGGAGCAGTACTTC
TRBV30,TRBJ1-1,TRBD1,.,15,CAWSAGTGVNTEAFF,TGTGCCTGGAGTGCCGGGACAGGGGTGAACACTGAAGCTTTCTTT
TRBV30,TRBJ1-4,.,once,14,CAWSPPATNEKLFF,TGTGCCTGGAGCCCCCCTGCAACTAATGAAAAACTGTTTTTT
TRBV7-2,TRBJ2-7,TRBD1,few,14,CASSSGQGIYEQYF,TGTGCCAGCAGCTCCGGACAGGGGATATACGAGCAGTACTTC
TRBV18,TRBJ2-7,TRBD2,.,15,CASSPPGLAEGEQYF,TGTGCCAGCTCACCACCGGGACTAGCGGAGGGCGAGCAGTACTTC
TRBV7-2,TRBJ1-5,.,few,15,CASSLGAGKNQPQHF,TGTGCCAGCAGCTTAGGGGCAGGGAAGAATCAGCCCCAGCATTTT
TRBV7-8,TRBJ2-6,TRBD1,.,17,CASSLALQGAGANVLTF,TGTGCCAGCAGCTTAGCACTACAGGGGGCTGGGGCCAACGTCCTGACTTTC
TRBV11-2,TRBJ2-1,.,few,14,CASSQRGNYNEQFF,TGTGCCAGCAGCCAAAGAGGGAACTACAATGAGCAGTTCTTC
TRBV7-2,TRBJ2-7,TRBD2,.,19,CASSSWGSGTSGSLDEQYF,TGTGCCAGCAGCTCATGGGGCTCCGGGACTAGCGGGAGTCTGGACGAGCAGTACTTC
TRBV18,TRBJ1-1,.,.,17,CASSQRREGALNTEAFF,TGTGCCAGCTCACAAAGGAGGGAGGGAGCGTTGAACACTGAAGCTTTCTTT
TRBV27,TRBJ2-5,.,.,15,CASSLGVGREETQYF,TGTGCCAGCAGTTTGGGGGTCGGGAGAGAGGAGACCCAGTACTTC
TRBV4-2,TRBJ2-7,TRBD2,.,19,CASSQGQGLRGRQPYEQYF,TGTGCCAGCAGCCAAGGTCAGGGACTTCGCGGGAGGCAACCCTACGAGCAGTACTTC
TRBV6-6,TRBJ2-1,TRBD1,.,16,CASSYVHRGLYNEQFF,TGTGCCAGCAGTTACGTACACAGGGGGCTCTACAATGAGCAGTTCTTC
TRBV5-4,TRBJ2-1,.,few,11,CASSQQDEQFF,TGTGCCAGCAGCCAACAGGATGAGCAGTTCTTC
TRBV29-1,TRBJ2-3,TRBD1,once,14,CSADRDRAADTQYF,TGCAGCGCCGACCGGGACAGGGCAGCAGATACGCAGTATTTT
TRBV6-1,TRBJ1-1,.,.,15,CASRLLQGLNTEAFF,TGTGCCAGCAGGCTTCTCCAGGGGTTGAACACTGAGGCTTTCTTT
TRBV2,TRBJ1-1,.,.,15,CASSDPGSLNTEAFF,TGTGCCAGCAGTGACCCGGGGTCCTTGAACACTGAAGCTTTCTTT
TRBV30,TRBJ1-2,TRBD1,once,18,CAWTKGLSGQWGHVGYTF,TGTGCCTGGACGAAAGGTCTCTCGGGACAGTGGGGACATGTGGGCTACACCTTC
TRBV30,TRBJ1-1,.,.,13,CAWTYRANTEAFF,TGTGCCTGGACTTACAGGGCCAACACTGAAGCTTTCTTT
TRBV6-1,TRBJ2-7,.,.,12,CASSVPSEEQYF,TGTGCCAGCAGTGTCCCCTCGGAGGAGCAGTACTTC
TRBV7-8,TRBJ2-2,.,.,13,CASSLTYTGELFF,TGTGCCAGCAGCTTGACTTACACCGGGGAGCTGTTTTTT